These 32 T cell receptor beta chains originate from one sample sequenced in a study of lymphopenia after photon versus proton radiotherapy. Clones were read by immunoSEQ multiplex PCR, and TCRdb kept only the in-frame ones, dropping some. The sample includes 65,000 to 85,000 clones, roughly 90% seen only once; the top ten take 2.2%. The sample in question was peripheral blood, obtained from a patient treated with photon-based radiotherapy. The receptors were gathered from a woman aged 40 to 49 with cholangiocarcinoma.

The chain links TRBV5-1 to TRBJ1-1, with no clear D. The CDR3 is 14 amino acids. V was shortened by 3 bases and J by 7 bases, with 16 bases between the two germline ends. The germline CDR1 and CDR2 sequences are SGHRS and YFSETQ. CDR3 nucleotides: TGCGCCAGCAGCTCGGACGGAGGCGGGAGTGAAGCTTTCTTT. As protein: CASSSDGGGSEAFF.

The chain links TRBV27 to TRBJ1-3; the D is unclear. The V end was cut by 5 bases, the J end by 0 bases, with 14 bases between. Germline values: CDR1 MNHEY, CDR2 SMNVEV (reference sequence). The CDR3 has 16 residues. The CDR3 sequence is CASSPSAGDSGNTIYF. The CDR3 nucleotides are TGTGCCAGCAGTCCCTCCGCAGGCGACTCTGGAAACACCATATATTTT.

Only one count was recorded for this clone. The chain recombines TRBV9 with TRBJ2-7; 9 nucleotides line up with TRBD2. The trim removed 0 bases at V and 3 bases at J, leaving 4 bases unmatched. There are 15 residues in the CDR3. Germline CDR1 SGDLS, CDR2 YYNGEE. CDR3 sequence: CASSVGASGIYEQYF. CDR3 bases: TGTGCCAGCAGCGTAGGGGCTAGCGGGATCTACGAGCAGTACTTC.

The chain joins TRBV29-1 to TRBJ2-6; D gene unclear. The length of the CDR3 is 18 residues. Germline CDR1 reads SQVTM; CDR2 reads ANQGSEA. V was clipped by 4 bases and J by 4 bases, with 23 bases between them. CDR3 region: CSVAVGSSLRIGANVLTF. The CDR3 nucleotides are TGCAGCGTTGCCGTGGGCAGCAGCCTTAGAATAGGGGCCAACGTCCTGACTTTC. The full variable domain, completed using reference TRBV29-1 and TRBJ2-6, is SAVISQKPSRDICQRGTSLTIQCQVDSQVTMMFWYRQQPGQSLTLIATANQGSEATYESGFVIDKFPISRPNLTFSTLTVSNMSPEDSSIYLCSVAVGSSLRIGANVLTFGAGSRLTVL.

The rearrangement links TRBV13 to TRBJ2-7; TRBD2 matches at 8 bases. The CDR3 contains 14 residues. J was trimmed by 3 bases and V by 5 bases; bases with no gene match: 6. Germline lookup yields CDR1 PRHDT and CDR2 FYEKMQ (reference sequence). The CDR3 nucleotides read TGTGCCAGCAGCGCGGGGGGTCCATACTACGAGCAGTACTTC. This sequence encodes CASSAGGPYYEQYF.

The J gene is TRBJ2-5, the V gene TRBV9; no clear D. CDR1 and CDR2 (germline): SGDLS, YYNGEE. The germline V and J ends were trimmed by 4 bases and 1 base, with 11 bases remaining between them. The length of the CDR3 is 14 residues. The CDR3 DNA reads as TGTGCCAGCAGCTCAAGGGCCGTCCAAGAGACCCAGTACTTC. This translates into CASSSRAVQETQYF.

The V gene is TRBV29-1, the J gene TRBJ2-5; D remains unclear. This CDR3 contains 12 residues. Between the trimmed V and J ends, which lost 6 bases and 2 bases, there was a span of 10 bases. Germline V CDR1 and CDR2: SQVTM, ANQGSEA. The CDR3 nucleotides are TGCAGCGTGAACCTGATGCAAGAGACCCAGTACTTC. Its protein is CSVNLMQETQYF.

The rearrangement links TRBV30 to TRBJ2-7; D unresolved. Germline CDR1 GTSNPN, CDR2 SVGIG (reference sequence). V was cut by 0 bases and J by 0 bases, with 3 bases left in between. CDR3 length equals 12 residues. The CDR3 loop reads CAWSVSSYEQYF. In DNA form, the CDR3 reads TGTGCCTGGAGTGTCAGCTCCTACGAGCAGTACTTC.

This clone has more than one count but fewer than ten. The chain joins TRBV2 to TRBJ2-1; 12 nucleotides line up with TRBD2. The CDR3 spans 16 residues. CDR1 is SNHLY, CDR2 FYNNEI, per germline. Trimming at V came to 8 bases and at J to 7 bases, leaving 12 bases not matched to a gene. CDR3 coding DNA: TGTGCCAGCGGAACTCTAGCGGGAGGGTCGGGGAATGAGCAGTTCTTC. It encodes CASGTLAGGSGNEQFF.

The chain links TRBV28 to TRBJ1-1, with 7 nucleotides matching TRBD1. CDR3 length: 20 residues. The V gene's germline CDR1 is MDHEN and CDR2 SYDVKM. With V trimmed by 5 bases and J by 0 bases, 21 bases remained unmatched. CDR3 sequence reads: CASSPAQTTGRRPMNTEAFF. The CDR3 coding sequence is TGTGCCAGCAGTCCTGCGCAGACGACAGGGCGGAGGCCGATGAACACTGAAGCTTTCTTT.

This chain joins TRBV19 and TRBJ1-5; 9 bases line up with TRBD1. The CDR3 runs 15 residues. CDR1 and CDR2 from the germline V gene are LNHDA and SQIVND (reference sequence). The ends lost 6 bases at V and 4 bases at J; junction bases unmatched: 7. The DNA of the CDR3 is TGTGCCAGTAGCGGACAGGGGTTGGCAAATCAGCCCCAGCATTTT. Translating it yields CASSGQGLANQPQHF.

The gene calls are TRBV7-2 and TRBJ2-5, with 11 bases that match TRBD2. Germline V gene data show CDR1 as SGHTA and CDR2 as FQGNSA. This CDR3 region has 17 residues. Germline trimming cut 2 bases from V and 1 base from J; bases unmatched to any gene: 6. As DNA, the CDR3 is TGTGCCAGCAGCTTACTAGCGGGAGGTTCTACCCAAGAGACCCAGTACTTC. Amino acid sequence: CASSLLAGGSTQETQYF.

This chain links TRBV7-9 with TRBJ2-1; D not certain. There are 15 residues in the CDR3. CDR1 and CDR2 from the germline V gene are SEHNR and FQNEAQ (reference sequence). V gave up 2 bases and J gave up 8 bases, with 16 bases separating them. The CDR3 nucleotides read TGTGCCAGCAGCTTATTAGGTAGCAGTTTCGATGAGCAGTTCTTC. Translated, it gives CASSLLGSSFDEQFF.

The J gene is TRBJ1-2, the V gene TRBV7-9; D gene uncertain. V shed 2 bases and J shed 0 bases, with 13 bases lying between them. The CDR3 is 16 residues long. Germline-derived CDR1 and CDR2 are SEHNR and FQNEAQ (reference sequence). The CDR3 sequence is CASSLIVQETNYGYTF. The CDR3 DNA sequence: TGTGCCAGCAGCTTAATCGTGCAAGAGACTAACTATGGCTACACCTTC.

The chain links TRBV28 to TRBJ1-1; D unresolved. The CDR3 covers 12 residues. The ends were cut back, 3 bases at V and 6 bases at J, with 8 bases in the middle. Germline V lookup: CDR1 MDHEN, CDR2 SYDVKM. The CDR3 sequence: CASSLGLAEAFF. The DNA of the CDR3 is TGTGCCAGCAGTTTGGGTCTCGCTGAAGCTTTCTTT. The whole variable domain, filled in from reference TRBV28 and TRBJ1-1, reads DVKVTQSSRYLVKRTGEKVFLECVQDMDHENMFWYRQDPGLGLRLIYFSYDVKMKEKGDIPEGYSVSREKKERFSLILESASTNQTSMYLCASSLGLAEAFFGQGTRLTVV.

The CDR3 here is CASSRPRGQETQYF. The CDR3 nucleotides are TGTGCCAGCAGCCGACCCCGGGGCCAAGAGACCCAGTACTTC. V usage is TRBV7-2 and J usage is TRBJ2-5, with D perhaps matching TRBD2 (5 bases). The CDR3 is 14 residues long. Germline CDR1 SGHTA, CDR2 FQGNSA. Between the trimmed V and J ends, which lost 5 bases and 1 base, there was a span of 11 bases.

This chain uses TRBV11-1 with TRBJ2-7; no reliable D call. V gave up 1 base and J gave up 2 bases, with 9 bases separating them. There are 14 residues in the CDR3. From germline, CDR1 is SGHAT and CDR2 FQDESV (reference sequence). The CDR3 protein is CASSLVGSTYEQYF. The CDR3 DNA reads TGTGCCAGCAGCTTAGTGGGCAGCACCTACGAGCAGTACTTC.

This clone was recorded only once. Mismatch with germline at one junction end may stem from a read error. The CDR3 loop reads CASSLMANTGELFF. Here the CDR3 DNA reads TGTGCTAGCAGCTTAATGGCGAACACCGGGGAGCTGTTTTTT. The rearrangement joins TRBV7-7 to TRBJ2-2; D unresolved. This CDR3 is 14 amino acids long. Per germline, CDR1 SSHAT and CDR2 FNYEAQ (reference sequence).

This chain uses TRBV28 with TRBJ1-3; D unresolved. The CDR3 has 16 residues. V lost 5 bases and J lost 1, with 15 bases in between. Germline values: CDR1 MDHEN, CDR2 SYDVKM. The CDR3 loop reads CASSPPITVSGNTIYF. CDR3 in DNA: TGTGCCAGCAGTCCTCCGATCACAGTATCTGGAAACACCATATATTTT.

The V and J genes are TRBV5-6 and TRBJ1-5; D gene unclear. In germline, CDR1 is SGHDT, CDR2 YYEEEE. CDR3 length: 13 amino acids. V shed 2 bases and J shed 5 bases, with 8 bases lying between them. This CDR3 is CASSFGGHQPQHF. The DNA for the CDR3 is TGTGCCAGCAGCTTTGGCGGGCATCAGCCCCAGCATTTT.

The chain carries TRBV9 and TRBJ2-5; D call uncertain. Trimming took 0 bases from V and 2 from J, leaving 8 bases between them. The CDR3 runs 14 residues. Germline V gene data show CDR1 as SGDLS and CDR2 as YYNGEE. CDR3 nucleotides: TGTGCCAGCAGCGTAGGAATAGGGCAAGAGACCCAGTACTTC. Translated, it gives CASSVGIGQETQYF.

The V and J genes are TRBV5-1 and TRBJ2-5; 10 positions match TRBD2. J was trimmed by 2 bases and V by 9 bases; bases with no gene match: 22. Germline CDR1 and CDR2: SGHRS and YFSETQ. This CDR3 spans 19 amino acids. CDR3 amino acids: CATRASGGPGMIVQETQYF. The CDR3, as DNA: TGCGCCACGCGGGCTAGCGGGGGACCAGGGATGATAGTGCAAGAGACCCAGTACTTC.

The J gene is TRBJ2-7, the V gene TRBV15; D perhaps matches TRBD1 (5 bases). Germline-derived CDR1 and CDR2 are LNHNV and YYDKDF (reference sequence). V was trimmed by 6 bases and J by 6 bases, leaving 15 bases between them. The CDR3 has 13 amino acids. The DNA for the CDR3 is TGTGCCACCAGGGCCTTAGGGGCCGTCGAGCAGTACTTC. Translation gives CATRALGAVEQYF.

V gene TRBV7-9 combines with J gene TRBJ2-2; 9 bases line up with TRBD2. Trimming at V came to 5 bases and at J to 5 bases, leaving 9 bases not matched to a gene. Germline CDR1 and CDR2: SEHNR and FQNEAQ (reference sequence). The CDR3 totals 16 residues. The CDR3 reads CASSPTAGGPTGELFF. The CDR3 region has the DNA TGTGCCAGCAGCCCCACAGCGGGGGGCCCAACCGGGGAGCTGTTTTTT. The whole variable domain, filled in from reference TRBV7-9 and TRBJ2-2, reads DTGVSQNPRHKITKRGQNVTFRCDPISEHNRLYWYRQTLGQGPEFLTYFQNEAQLEKSRLLSDRFSAERPKGSFSTLEIQRTEQGDSAMYLCASSPTAGGPTGELFFGEGSRLTVL.

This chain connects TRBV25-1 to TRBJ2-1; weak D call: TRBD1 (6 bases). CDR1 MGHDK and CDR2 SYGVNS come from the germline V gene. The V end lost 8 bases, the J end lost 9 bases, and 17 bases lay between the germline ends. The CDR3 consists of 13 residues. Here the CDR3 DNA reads TGTGCCAGCTGCTGGGGTCTAGGGGGTGAGCAGTTCTTC. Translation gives CASCWGLGGEQFF.

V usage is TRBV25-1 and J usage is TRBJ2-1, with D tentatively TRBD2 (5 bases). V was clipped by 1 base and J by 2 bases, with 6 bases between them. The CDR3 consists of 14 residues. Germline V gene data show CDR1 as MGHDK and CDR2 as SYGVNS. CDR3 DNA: TGTGCCAGCAGTGAATCGGGAACCTACAATGAGCAGTTCTTC. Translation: CASSESGTYNEQFF.

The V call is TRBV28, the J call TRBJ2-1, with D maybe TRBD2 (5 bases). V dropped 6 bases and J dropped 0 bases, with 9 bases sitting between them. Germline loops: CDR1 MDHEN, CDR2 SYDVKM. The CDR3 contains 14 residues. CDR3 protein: CASSGMSSYNEQFF. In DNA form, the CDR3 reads TGTGCCAGCAGCGGGATGAGCTCCTACAATGAGCAGTTCTTC.

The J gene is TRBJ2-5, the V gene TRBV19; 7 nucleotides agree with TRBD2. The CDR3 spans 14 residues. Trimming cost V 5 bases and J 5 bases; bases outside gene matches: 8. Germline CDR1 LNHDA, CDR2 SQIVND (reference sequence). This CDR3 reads CASSPRGGWETQYF. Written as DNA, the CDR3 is TGTGCCAGTAGTCCTAGGGGAGGGTGGGAGACCCAGTACTTC.

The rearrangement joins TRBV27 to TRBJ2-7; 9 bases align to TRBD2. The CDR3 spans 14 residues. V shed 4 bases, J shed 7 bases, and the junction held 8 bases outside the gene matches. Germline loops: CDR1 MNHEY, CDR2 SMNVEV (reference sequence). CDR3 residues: CASSSGLAGREQYF. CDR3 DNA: TGTGCCAGCAGTTCGGGGCTAGCGGGAAGGGAGCAGTACTTC.

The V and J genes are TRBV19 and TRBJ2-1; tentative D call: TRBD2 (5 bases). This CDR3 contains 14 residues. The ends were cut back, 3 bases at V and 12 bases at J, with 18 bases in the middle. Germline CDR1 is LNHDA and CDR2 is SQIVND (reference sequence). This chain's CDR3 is CASSIGPEGLGQFF. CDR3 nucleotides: TGTGCCAGTAGTATTGGCCCAGAGGGATTGGGGCAGTTCTTC.

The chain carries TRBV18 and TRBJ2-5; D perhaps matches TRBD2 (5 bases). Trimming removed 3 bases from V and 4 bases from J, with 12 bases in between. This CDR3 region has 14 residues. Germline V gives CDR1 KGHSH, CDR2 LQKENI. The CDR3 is CASSPGSAGETQYF. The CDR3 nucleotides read TGTGCCAGCTCACCCGGTTCCGCGGGAGAGACCCAGTACTTC.

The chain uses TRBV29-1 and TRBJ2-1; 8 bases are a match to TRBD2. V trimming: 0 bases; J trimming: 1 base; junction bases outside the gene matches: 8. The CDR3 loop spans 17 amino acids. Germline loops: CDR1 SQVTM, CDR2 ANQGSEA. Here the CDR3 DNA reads TGCAGCGTTGAAGATGGGACGGGAGGGGAGTCCTACAATGAGCAGTTCTTC. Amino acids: CSVEDGTGGESYNEQFF.